Following are 23 T cell receptor beta chains from one sample sequenced in a study of PD-1 blockade in classical Hodgkin lymphoma. Relapse after autologous stem cell transplantation occurred in every patient, and brentuximab vedotin exposure varied. Method: immunoSEQ multiplex PCR; TCRdb's copy keeps in-frame clones and lacks some. The data contain 80,000 to 100,000 clones, more than 80% of them singletons. The specimen was peripheral blood mononuclear cells (PBMCs), collected before the second cycle of nivolumab. The origin of the receptors is a human donor with classical Hodgkin lymphoma.

This clone showed up just once. The chain employs TRBV5-1 and TRBJ2-6, with D unclear. In germline, CDR1 is SGHRS, CDR2 YFSETQ. The V gene lost 4 bases and the J gene lost 1 base, with 9 bases spanning the gap. The CDR3 is 15 amino acids. The CDR3 DNA follows: TGCGCCAGCAGCACTGACGTATCTGGGGCCAACGTCCTGACTTTC. This encodes CASSTDVSGANVLTF.

This chain uses TRBV29-1 with TRBJ2-5, with D possibly being TRBD1 (5 bases). Germline V gene lookup returns CDR1 SQVTM and CDR2 ANQGSEA. CDR3 size: 12 residues. V lost 4 bases, J lost 1 base, and 7 bases lay in between. The CDR3 DNA follows: TGCAGCGTTGTGACAGTCCAAGAGACCCAGTACTTC. Its protein product is CSVVTVQETQYF.

The rearrangement joins TRBV28 to TRBJ2-1; unclear D gene. This CDR3 spans 14 amino acids. V gave up 6 bases and J gave up 5 bases, with 14 bases separating them. Germline lookup yields CDR1 MDHEN and CDR2 SYDVKM. The CDR3 here is CASSGSSFHNEQFF. CDR3 in DNA: TGTGCCAGCAGCGGGTCTTCCTTTCACAATGAGCAGTTCTTC.

The chain recombines TRBV20-1 with TRBJ2-5; weak D call: TRBD2 (5 bases). Trimming removed 1 base at V and 5 bases at J, with 5 bases between. CDR3 length equals 11 residues. Per the germline V gene, CDR1 is DFQATT and CDR2 is SNEGSKA (reference sequence). The CDR3 nucleotides are TGCAGTGCTAGAGCGGGGGAGACCCAGTACTTC. Amino acids: CSARAGETQYF.

CDR3 DNA sequence: TGTGCCTGGGGTTCACAAGCCTACGAGCAGTACTTC. This translates into CAWGSQAYEQYF. The J gene is TRBJ2-7, the V gene TRBV30; D call uncertain. Germline lookup yields CDR1 GTSNPN and CDR2 SVGIG (reference sequence). This CDR3 spans 12 amino acids. V lost 5 bases and J 2 bases, leaving 10 bases between the germline ends.

This clone was recorded once. The rearrangement joins TRBV5-4 to TRBJ2-1; D is possibly TRBD1 or TRBD2 (6 bases each). V was pared by 4 bases and J by 3 bases, with 11 bases between. The CDR3 runs to 14 residues. CDR1 is SGHNT and CDR2 is YYREEE in the germline V gene (reference sequence). CDR3: CASSIGGGYNEQFF. CDR3 DNA sequence: TGTGCCAGCAGCATAGGGGGAGGCTACAATGAGCAGTTCTTC.

This chain links TRBV15 with TRBJ2-7; 7 positions match TRBD1. Germline V CDR1 and CDR2: LNHNV, YYDKDF (reference sequence). V shed 3 bases and J 6 bases; nucleotides not matched to a gene: 5. The CDR3 is 13 amino acids. The CDR3 here is CATSRPTGSEQYF. The CDR3 DNA reads as TGTGCCACCAGCAGGCCGACAGGGAGCGAGCAGTACTTC. Filled out from reference TRBV15 and TRBJ2-7, the complete variable domain reads DAMVIQNPRYQVTQFGKPVTLSCSQTLNHNVMYWYQQKSSQAPKLLFHYYDKDFNNEADTPDNFQSRRPNTSFCFLDIRSPGLGDTAMYLCATSRPTGSEQYFGPGTRLTVT.

V is TRBV14 and J is TRBJ2-7; D gene ambiguous. With 1 base removed from V and 2 bases from J, the gap between germline ends came to 0 bases. The germline CDR1 and CDR2 sequences are SGHDN and FVKESK. The CDR3 is made up of 11 amino acids. The CDR3 reads CASSQAYEQYF. As DNA, the CDR3 is TGTGCCAGCAGCCAAGCCTACGAGCAGTACTTC. Complete variable domain (other parts from reference TRBV14 and TRBJ2-7): EAGVTQFPSHSVIEKGQTVTLRCDPISGHDNLYWYRRVMGKEIKFLLHFVKESKQDESGMPNNRFLAERTGGTYSTLKVQPAELEDSGVYFCASSQAYEQYFGPGTRLTVT.

The rearrangement joins TRBV2 to TRBJ2-7; D not resolved. Germline lookup yields CDR1 SNHLY and CDR2 FYNNEI. This CDR3 contains 15 residues. Trimming left V 5 bases short and J 3 bases short, with 17 bases between. The CDR3 region is CASSQASQTIYEQYF. For the CDR3, the DNA is TGTGCCAGCAGTCAGGCCAGCCAGACAATCTACGAGCAGTACTTC.

This chain links TRBV9 with TRBJ1-2, with D possibly matching TRBD1 (5 bases). The CDR3 consists of 16 residues. V lost 0 bases and J lost 7, with 19 bases in between. Per germline, CDR1 SGDLS and CDR2 YYNGEE. The CDR3 DNA reads TGTGCCAGCAGCGTAGGTGGCAGGGTTCAGAGTCGTGGCTACACCTTC. Translated, it gives CASSVGGRVQSRGYTF.

This chain joins TRBV7-8 and TRBJ1-2; D is undetermined. This CDR3 is built from 14 residues. Trimming pared 4 bases from V and 5 bases from J, leaving 14 bases between. Germline V gives CDR1 SGHVS, CDR2 FQNEAQ. The chain's CDR3 is CASSSPPHKYGYTF. The DNA of the CDR3 is TGTGCCAGCAGCTCCCCTCCACATAAATATGGCTACACCTTC. Drawing the rest from reference TRBV7-8 and TRBJ1-2, the complete variable domain is GAGVSQSPRYKVAKRGQDVALRCDPISGHVSLFWYQQALGQGPEFLTYFQNEAQLDKSGLPSDRFFAERPEGSVSTLKIQRTQQEDSAVYLCASSSPPHKYGYTFGSGTRLTVV.

This chain links TRBV4-1 with TRBJ2-3, with 11 bases aligning to TRBD1. V was pared by 0 bases and J by 9 bases, with 5 bases of the junction left unmatched. In germline, CDR1 is MGHRA, CDR2 YSYEKL. The CDR3 has 15 residues. In nucleotides, the CDR3 is TGCGCCAGCAGCCAAGAAAGGGACAGGGGGGACACGCAGTATTTT. Translating it yields CASSQERDRGDTQYF.

CDR3 DNA: TGTGCCAGCAGCTTTCCCAGGACTAGCGGGAGGGCCGGGTTAAACATTCAGTACTTC. It codes for CASSFPRTSGRAGLNIQYF. V and J are TRBV7-2 and TRBJ2-4, with 15 bases that match TRBD2. Germline V gene data show CDR1 as SGHTA and CDR2 as FQGNSA. The V and J ends lost 3 bases and 6 bases, in that order; junction bases with no gene match: 12. The CDR3 loop spans 19 amino acids.

The chain recombines TRBV6-5 with TRBJ2-7, with TRBD2 as a possible D gene (5 bases). V lost 7 bases, J lost 0 bases, and 10 bases lay in between. CDR1 is MNHEY and CDR2 is SVGAGI in the germline V gene. CDR3 length: 13 residues. The DNA for the CDR3 is TGTGCCAGCACCGAAACTAGCTCCTACGAGCAGTACTTC. Its translation: CASTETSSYEQYF.

The CDR3 bases are TGTGCCAGCAGCTCCGGACTAGCGGGAGTTGATGAGCAGTTCTTC. Protein sequence: CASSSGLAGVDEQFF. The chain combines TRBV11-2 with TRBJ2-1; 13 positions agree with TRBD2. The J segment lost 8 bases and the V segment lost 4 bases, leaving 5 bases of the junction unmatched. Germline V gene sequence: CDR1 SGHAT, CDR2 FQNNGV. This CDR3 contains 15 residues.

This clone appeared a few times. The rearrangement links TRBV2 to TRBJ2-1; tentatively, D is TRBD1 or TRBD2 (6 bases each). Germline V gives CDR1 SNHLY, CDR2 FYNNEI. V was clipped by 10 bases and J by 0 bases, with 31 bases between them. CDR3 length: 20 amino acids. The CDR3 nucleotides read TGTGCCATCGCCGGCCCCAGGGGTAGCGGAGGGATGAGCTCCTACAATGAGCAGTTCTTC. This sequence encodes CAIAGPRGSGGMSSYNEQFF. Together with reference TRBV2 and TRBJ2-1, the CDR3 gives the full variable domain: EPEVTQTPSHQVTQMGQEVILRCVPISNHLYFYWYRQILGQKVEFLVSFYNNEISEKSEIFDDQFSVERPDGSNFTLKIRSTKLEDSAMYFCAIAGPRGSGGMSSYNEQFFGPGTRLTVL.

The chain recombines TRBV5-4 with TRBJ2-7; 9 bases line up with TRBD2. V lost 1 base to trimming and J lost 4 bases; unmatched junction nucleotides: 12. The CDR3 has 17 residues. The germline V gene has CDR1 SGHNT and CDR2 YYREEE (reference sequence). The chain's CDR3 is CASSLSIGASGMYEQYF. The CDR3 nucleotides are TGTGCCAGCAGCTTGTCCATTGGGGCTAGCGGGATGTACGAGCAGTACTTC.

This clone was picked up one time. The CDR3 nucleotides are TGTGCCAGCAGCGTAGGGACGAGTCATGCATTTTACAATGAGCAGTTCTTC. Translating gives CASSVGTSHAFYNEQFF. The rearrangement uses TRBV9 and TRBJ2-1, with no clear D. Germline V gives CDR1 SGDLS, CDR2 YYNGEE. V was clipped by 0 bases and J by 4 bases, with 17 bases between them. This CDR3 region has 17 residues.

J is TRBJ2-7 and V is TRBV21-1. TRBV21-1 is termed a pseudogene. The CDR3 covers 10 residues. CDR3 sequence: CAREFYEQYF. The CDR3 DNA sequence: TGTGCCAGAGAATTCTACGAGCAGTACTTC.

The V call is TRBV5-5, the J call TRBJ1-3; D unresolved. Germline V gives CDR1 SGHKS, CDR2 YYEKEE (reference sequence). Trimming cost V 2 bases and J 0 bases, with 12 bases left between them. CDR3 length: 16 amino acids. The CDR3 sequence is CASSFSGSHSGNTIYF. CDR3 coding DNA: TGTGCCAGCAGCTTTTCTGGCAGCCACTCTGGAAACACCATATATTTT.

This clone has just a few counts. V and J are TRBV25-1 and TRBJ1-2; unclear D gene. The CDR3 extends over 11 amino acids. Deletions cut 2 bases from V and 5 bases from J, with 3 bases between. The V gene's germline CDR1 is MGHDK and CDR2 SYGVNS. DNA for the CDR3: TGTGCCAGCAGTGAACTTTATGGCTACACCTTC. This sequence encodes CASSELYGYTF.

The rearrangement joins TRBV2 to TRBJ1-5; 9 positions match TRBD1. The CDR3 extends over 19 amino acids. Germline CDR1 and CDR2: SNHLY and FYNNEI. J was trimmed by 1 base and V by 4 bases; bases with no gene match: 14. The CDR3 DNA reads as TGTGCCAGCAGTGCGAACAGGGGGCAGGGTTTAGTAAGCAATCAGCCCCAGCATTTT. Translation gives CASSANRGQGLVSNQPQHF.

This chain uses TRBV7-2 with TRBJ2-7, with a possible D match to TRBD2 (6 bases). CDR3 length: 14 amino acids. The germline V gene has CDR1 SGHTA and CDR2 FQGNSA. Deletions cut 7 bases from V and 3 bases from J, with 16 bases between. In DNA, the CDR3 is TGTGCCAGCAACCTCCTTGGTAGCGGCTACGAGCAGTACTTC. Translation: CASNLLGSGYEQYF.